This T cell receptor (beta chain) stems from a study of T cell repertoires and HLA-DP antigens. Notes on this clone: Its antigen remains unknown.

CD4+ T cells, purified by negative selection, averaged about 98% purity. The CDR3 has 15 residues. CDR1 is SGHNT and CDR2 is YYREEE in the germline V gene (reference sequence). The V end was cut by 4 bases, the J end by 0 bases, with 8 bases between. Each pre-culture CD4+ sample aimed for hundreds of thousands of T cell genomes at deep resolution. TCRdb keeps only in-frame clones here, not all; method: immunoSEQ multiplex PCR. In the table there are fewer than 75,000 clones, around four fifths of which are singletons. This rearrangement joins TRBV5-4 to TRBJ2-6; D is unclear. The sequence derives from a man in his fifties or sixties in good health and CMV-seronegative. Sequences were obtained from CD4+ T cells from PBMCs. CDR3 in amino acids: CASSLKASGANVLTF. The CDR3, as DNA: TGTGCCAGCAGCCTTAAGGCCTCTGGGGCCAACGTCCTGACTTTC.